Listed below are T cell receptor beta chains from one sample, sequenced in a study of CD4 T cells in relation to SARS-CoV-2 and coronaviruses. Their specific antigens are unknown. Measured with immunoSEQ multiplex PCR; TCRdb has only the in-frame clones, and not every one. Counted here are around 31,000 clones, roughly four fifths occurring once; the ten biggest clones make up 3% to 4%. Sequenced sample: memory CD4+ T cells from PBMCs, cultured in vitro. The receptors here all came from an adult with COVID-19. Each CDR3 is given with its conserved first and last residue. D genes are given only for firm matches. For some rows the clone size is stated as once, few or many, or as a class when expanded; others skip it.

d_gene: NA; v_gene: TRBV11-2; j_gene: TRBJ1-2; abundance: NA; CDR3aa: CASSLEPTTNYGYTF; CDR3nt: TGTGCCAGCAGCTTAGAGCCGACAACTAACTATGGCTACACCTTC
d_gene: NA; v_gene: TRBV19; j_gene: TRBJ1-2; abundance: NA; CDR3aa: CASSTSGVYGYTF; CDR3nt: TGTGCCAGTAGTACCTCAGGGGTCTATGGCTACACCTTC
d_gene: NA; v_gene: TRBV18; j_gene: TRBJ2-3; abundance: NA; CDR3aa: CASSPQGSPDTQYF; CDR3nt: TGTGCCAGCTCACCACAGGGGAGCCCAGATACGCAGTATTTT
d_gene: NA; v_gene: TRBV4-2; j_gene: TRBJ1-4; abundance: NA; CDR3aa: CASSQDPPGRARNEKLFF; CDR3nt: TGTGCCAGCAGCCAAGACCCGCCGGGCAGGGCAAGAAATGAAAAACTGTTTTTT
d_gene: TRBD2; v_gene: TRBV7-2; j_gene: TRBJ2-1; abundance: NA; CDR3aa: CASSSRPSGNYNEQFF; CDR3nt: TGTGCCAGCAGTTCCCGGCCTAGCGGGAACTACAATGAGCAGTTCTTC
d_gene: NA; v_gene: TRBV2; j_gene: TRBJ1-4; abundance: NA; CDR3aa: CASRASVGEKLFF; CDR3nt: TGTGCCAGCAGGGCCTCAGTAGGTGAAAAACTGTTTTTT
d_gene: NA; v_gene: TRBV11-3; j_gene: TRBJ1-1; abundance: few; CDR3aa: CASLWGTEAFF; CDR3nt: TGTGCCAGTCTCTGGGGCACTGAAGCTTTCTTT
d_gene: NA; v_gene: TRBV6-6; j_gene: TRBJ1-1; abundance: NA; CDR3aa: CASSLGQPGSTEAFF; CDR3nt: TGTGCCAGCAGTCTAGGACAGCCTGGGAGCACTGAAGCTTTCTTT
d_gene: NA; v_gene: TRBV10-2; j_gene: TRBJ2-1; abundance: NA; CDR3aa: CASSSLAVSHEQFF; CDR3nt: TGCGCCAGCAGTTCCCTCGCTGTGTCCCATGAGCAGTTCTTC
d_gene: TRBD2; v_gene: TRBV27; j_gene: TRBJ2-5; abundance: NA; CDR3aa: CASSLLAGGETQYF; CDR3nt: TGTGCCAGCAGTTTGTTAGCGGGAGGAGAGACCCAGTACTTC
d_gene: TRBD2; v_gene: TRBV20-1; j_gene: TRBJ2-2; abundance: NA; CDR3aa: CSASSGRTNTGELFF; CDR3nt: TGCAGTGCAAGTAGCGGGAGGACGAACACCGGGGAGCTGTTTTTT
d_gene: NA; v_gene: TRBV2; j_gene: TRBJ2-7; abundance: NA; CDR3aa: CASTIRGGSYEQYF; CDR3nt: TGTGCCAGCACGATCAGGGGGGGGTCCTACGAGCAGTACTTC
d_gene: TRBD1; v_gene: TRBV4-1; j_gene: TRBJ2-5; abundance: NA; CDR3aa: CASSRDRGGEGETQYF; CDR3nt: TGCGCCAGCAGCCGAGACAGGGGCGGTGAGGGAGAGACCCAGTACTTC
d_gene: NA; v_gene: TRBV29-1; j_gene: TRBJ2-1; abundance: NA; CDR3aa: CSVDGDSSYNEQFF; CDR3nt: TGCAGCGTTGACGGGGATAGCTCCTACAATGAGCAGTTCTTC
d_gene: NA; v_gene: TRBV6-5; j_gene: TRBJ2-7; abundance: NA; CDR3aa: CASSFGLHAYEQYF; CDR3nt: TGTGCCAGCAGTTTTGGACTACACGCCTACGAGCAGTACTTC
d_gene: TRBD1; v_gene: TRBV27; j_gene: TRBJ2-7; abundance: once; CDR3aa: CASKNRGSRDEQYF; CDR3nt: TGTGCCAGCAAGAACAGGGGTTCTCGGGACGAGCAGTACTTC
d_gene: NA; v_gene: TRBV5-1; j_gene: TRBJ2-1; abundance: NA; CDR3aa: CASSLEDYLYNEQFF; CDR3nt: TGCGCCAGCAGCTTGGAGGACTACCTCTACAATGAGCAGTTCTTC
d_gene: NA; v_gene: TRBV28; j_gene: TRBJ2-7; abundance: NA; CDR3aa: CASSSGTTYEQYF; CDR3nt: TGTGCCAGCAGTTCCGGAACCACCTACGAGCAGTACTTC
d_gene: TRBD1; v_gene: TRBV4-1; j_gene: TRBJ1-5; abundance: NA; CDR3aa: CASSQDATGRLPQHF; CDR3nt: TGCGCCAGCAGCCAAGATGCGACAGGGAGACTGCCCCAGCATTTT
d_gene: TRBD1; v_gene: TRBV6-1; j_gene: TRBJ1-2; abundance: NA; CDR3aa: CASSEHYQDRGNGYTF; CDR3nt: TGTGCCAGCAGTGAACACTACCAGGACAGGGGAAATGGCTACACCTTC
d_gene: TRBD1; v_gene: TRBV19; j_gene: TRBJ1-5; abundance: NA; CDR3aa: CASRTQGNSNQPQHF; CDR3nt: TGTGCCAGTAGGACACAGGGGAATAGCAATCAGCCCCAGCATTTT
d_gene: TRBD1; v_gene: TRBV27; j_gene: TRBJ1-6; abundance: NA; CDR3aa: CASSQSGGSPLHF; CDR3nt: TGTGCCAGCAGTCAATCAGGGGGATCACCCCTCCACTTT
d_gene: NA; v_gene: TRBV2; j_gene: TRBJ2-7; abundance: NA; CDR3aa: CASGGISYEQYF; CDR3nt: TGTGCCAGCGGGGGGATCTCCTACGAGCAGTACTTC
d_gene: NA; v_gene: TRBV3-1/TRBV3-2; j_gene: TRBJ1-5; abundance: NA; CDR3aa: CASSQEGTSNQPQHF; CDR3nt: TGTGCCAGCAGCCAAGAAGGAACTAGCAATCAGCCCCAGCATTTT
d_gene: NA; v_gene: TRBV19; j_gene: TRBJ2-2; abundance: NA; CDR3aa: CASSIRTNTGELFF; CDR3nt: TGTGCCAGTAGCATACGAACGAACACCGGGGAGCTATTTTTT
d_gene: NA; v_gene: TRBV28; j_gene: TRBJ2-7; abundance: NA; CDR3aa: CASSSHRGSYEQYF; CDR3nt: TGTGCCAGCAGTTCCCACCGTGGCTCCTACGAGCAGTACTTC
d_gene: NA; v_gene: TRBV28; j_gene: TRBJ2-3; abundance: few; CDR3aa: CASRRLKGSGVTTDTQYF; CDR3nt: TGTGCCAGCCGTCGATTAAAAGGGAGTGGGGTTACCACAGATACGCAGTATTTT
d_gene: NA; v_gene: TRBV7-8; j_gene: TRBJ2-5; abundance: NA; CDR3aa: CASSLSVGGAAGGQETQYF; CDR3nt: TGTGCCAGCAGCTTAAGTGTGGGGGGCGCGGCGGGTGGGCAAGAGACCCAGTACTTC
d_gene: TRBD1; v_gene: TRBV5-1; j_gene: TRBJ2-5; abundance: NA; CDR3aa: CASRFGTGVQETQYF; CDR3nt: TGCGCCAGTCGGTTCGGGACAGGGGTCCAAGAGACCCAGTACTTC
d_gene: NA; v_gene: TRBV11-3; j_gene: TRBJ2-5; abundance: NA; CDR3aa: CASSLGIGGGKETQYF; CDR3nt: TGTGCCAGCAGCTTAGGGATAGGTGGGGGGAAAGAGACCCAGTACTTC
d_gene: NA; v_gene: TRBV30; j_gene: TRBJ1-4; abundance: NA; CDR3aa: CAWSVSDFNEKLFF; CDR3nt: TGTGCCTGGAGTGTCTCGGATTTTAATGAAAAACTGTTTTTT
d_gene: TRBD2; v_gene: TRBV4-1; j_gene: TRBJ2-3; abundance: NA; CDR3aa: CASSQREGPDTQYF; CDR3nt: TGCGCCAGCAGCCAGCGGGAGGGCCCAGATACGCAGTATTTT
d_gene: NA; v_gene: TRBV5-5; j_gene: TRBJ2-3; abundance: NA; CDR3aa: CASRWDLGTDTQYF; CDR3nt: TGTGCCAGCAGATGGGACCTAGGCACAGATACGCAGTATTTT
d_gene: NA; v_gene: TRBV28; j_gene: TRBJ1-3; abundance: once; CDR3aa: CASSSRQRGGNTIYF; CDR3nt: TGTGCCAGCAGCTCTCGACAGCGAGGAGGAAACACCATATATTTT
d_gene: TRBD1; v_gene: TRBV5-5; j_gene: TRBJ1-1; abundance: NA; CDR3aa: CASSLPGGDTEAFF; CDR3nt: TGTGCCAGCAGCTTGCCAGGGGGGGACACTGAAGCTTTCTTT
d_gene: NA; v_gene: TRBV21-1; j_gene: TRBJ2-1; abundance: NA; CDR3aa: CASSNNSSGRCNEQFF; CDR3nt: TGTGCCAGCAGCAACAACTCTAGCGGGAGGTGCAATGAGCAGTTCTTC
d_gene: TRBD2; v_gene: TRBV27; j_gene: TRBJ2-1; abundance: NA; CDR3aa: CASSPGTRTNEQFF; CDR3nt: TGTGCCAGCAGTCCCGGGACTAGAACCAATGAGCAGTTCTTC
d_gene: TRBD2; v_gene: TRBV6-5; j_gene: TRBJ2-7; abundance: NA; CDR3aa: CASRTSSGTYEQYF; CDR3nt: TGTGCCAGCAGAACCTCTAGCGGTACCTACGAGCAGTACTTC
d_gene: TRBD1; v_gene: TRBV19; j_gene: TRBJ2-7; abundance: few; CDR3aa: CASSIYPPGQLTEKQYF; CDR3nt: TGTGCCAGTAGTATTTATCCCCCGGGACAGCTCACGGAGAAGCAGTACTTC
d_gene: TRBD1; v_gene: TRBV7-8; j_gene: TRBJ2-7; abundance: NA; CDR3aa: CASSLTGKNYEQYF; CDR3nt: TGTGCCAGCAGCTTGACAGGGAAGAATTACGAGCAGTACTTC
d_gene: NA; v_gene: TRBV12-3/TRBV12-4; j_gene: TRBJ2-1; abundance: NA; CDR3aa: CASSTGRHEQFF; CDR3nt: TGTGCCAGCAGTACAGGGAGGCATGAGCAGTTCTTC
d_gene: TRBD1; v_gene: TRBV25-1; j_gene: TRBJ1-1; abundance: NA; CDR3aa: CASRGQGAVTEAFF; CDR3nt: TGTGCCAGCAGGGGACAGGGGGCGGTCACTGAAGCTTTCTTT